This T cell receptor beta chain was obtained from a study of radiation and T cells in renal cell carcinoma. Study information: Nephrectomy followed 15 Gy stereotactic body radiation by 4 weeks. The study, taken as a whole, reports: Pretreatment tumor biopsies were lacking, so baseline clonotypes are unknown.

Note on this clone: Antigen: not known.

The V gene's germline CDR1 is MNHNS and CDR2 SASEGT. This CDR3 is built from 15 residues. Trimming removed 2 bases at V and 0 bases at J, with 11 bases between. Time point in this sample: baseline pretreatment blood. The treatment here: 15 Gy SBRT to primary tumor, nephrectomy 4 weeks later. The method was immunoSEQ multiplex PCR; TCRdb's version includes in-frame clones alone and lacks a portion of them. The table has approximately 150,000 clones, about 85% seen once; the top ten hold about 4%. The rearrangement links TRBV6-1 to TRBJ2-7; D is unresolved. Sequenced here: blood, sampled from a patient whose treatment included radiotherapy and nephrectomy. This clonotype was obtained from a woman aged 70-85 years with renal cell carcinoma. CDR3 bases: TGTGCCAGCAGTGAAAACAGCCTGAGCTCCTACGAGCAGTACTTC. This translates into CASSENSLSSYEQYF.